Listed here are 32 T cell receptor beta chains from one sample, sequenced in a study of blood T cell repertoires in COVID-19 (TCRdb year 2020). To prepare the library, the immunoSEQ multiplex PCR assay was applied. In its TCRdb copy, this immuneACCESS table keeps in-frame sequences only and misses some clones. Where compared with another copy, unresolved V genes explain less than half of these, and the others have no known cause. The sample table contains some 180,000 clones; only one count was recorded for less than 80% of them. The ten largest clonotypes hold roughly 19% of the sample. Material: PBMCs or T cells enriched from blood (not recorded which). The receptors here all came from a woman in her seventies in a cohort exposed to, infected with or recovered from COVID-19 (not recorded which).

This rearrangement joins TRBV6-2 or TRBV6-3 to TRBJ1-5, with D possibly matching TRBD1 (5 bases). Germline assignment: CDR1 MNHEY and CDR2 SVGEGT. This CDR3 contains 16 residues. V lost 2 bases to trimming and J lost 4 bases, with 15 bases between them. The CDR3 nucleotides read TGTGCCAGCAGTTACGTAAGTCAGGGTAGGAATCAGCCCCAGCATTTT. Translation gives CASSYVSQGRNQPQHF.

This clone was seen a few times. At the DNA level, this CDR3 is encoded by other sequences in the same sample as well. The J gene is TRBJ1-2, the V gene TRBV6-5; TRBD1 is a possible D gene (5 bases). Trimming removed 2 bases at V and 2 bases at J, with 6 bases between. The germline gives CDR1 MNHEY, CDR2 SVGAGI. The CDR3 has 13 amino acids. In DNA form, the CDR3 reads TGTGCCAGCAGTTACGACAGAAACTATGGCTACACCTTC. Amino acids: CASSYDRNYGYTF.

This chain uses TRBV4-2 with TRBJ2-5, with 10 bases identical to TRBD1. The CDR3 is 15 amino acids. Looked up from germline, CDR1 is LGHNA and CDR2 is YNFKEQ. Losses at the gene ends were 4 bases for V and 2 bases for J; bases not matched to a gene: 4. The CDR3 DNA reads TGTGCCAGCAGCCCCGGGACAGGGGATCAAGAGACCCAGTACTTC. Translated, it gives CASSPGTGDQETQYF.

This clone showed up just a few times. The chain recombines TRBV3-1 (or the pseudogene TRBV3-2) with TRBJ1-4; D gene uncertain. Germline V gene sequence: CDR1 LGHDT, CDR2 YNNKEL (reference sequence). V was trimmed by 0 bases and J by 8 bases, leaving 10 bases between them. CDR3 length equals 14 residues. In nucleotides, the CDR3 is TGTGCCAGCAGCCAAGATGGTAGTTGGGAAAAACTGTTTTTT. Translating gives CASSQDGSWEKLFF.

The chain combines TRBV7-6 with TRBJ1-1, with D perhaps TRBD1 (6 bases). Trimming took 4 bases from V and 5 from J, leaving 23 bases between them. CDR3 length equals 17 residues. In germline, CDR1 is SGHVS, CDR2 FNYEAQ. Here the CDR3 DNA reads TGTGCCAGCAGCTCAAGGGGCGGGTCAGGGGCGGTGACTGAAGCTTTCTTT. Translated, it gives CASSSRGGSGAVTEAFF.

This rearrangement joins TRBV9 to TRBJ1-6, with a possible D match to TRBD1 (5 bases). Trimming removed 5 bases from V and 7 bases from J, with 13 bases in between. The CDR3 is 14 amino acids. Per germline, CDR1 SGDLS and CDR2 YYNGEE. The CDR3, as DNA: TGTGCCAGCAGTCATTCTAAGGGGAATTCACCCCTCCACTTT. Translating gives CASSHSKGNSPLHF.

The chain uses TRBV9 and TRBJ1-4; 10 bases align to TRBD1. The CDR3 is 15 residues long. The ends lost 4 bases at V and 8 bases at J; junction bases unmatched: 8. Germline values: CDR1 SGDLS, CDR2 YYNGEE. In nucleotides, the CDR3 is TGTGCCAGCAGCTTCCTGGGACAGGGGAGCGAAAAACTGTTTTTT. This sequence encodes CASSFLGQGSEKLFF.

The chain carries TRBV11-3 and TRBJ2-6; D unresolved. V lost 2 bases and J 2 bases, leaving 4 bases between the germline ends. Germline CDR1 is SGHNT and CDR2 is YENEEA. This CDR3 is 14 amino acids long. The CDR3 DNA reads TGTGCCAGCAGCTTAACGGCTGGGGCCAACGTCCTGACTTTC. Protein product: CASSLTAGANVLTF.

This clone was seen once. The chain carries TRBV7-8 and TRBJ1-2, with 7 bases matching TRBD1. The ends lost 0 bases at V and 4 bases at J; junction bases unmatched: 5. Germline assignment: CDR1 SGHVS and CDR2 FQNEAQ. The CDR3 runs to 15 residues. The chain's CDR3 is CASSLAWDRSYGYTF. For the CDR3, the DNA is TGTGCCAGCAGCTTAGCGTGGGACAGATCCTATGGCTACACCTTC. Full variable domain (outside the CDR3, taken from reference TRBV7-8 and TRBJ1-2): GAGVSQSPRYKVAKRGQDVALRCDPISGHVSLFWYQQALGQGPEFLTYFQNEAQLDKSGLPSDRFFAERPEGSVSTLKIQRTQQEDSAVYLCASSLAWDRSYGYTFGSGTRLTVV.

The chain has TRBV28 and TRBJ1-1; TRBD1 aligns across 7 bases. The CDR3 contains 15 residues. J lost 4 bases, V lost 5 bases, and 10 bases had no gene match. In germline, CDR1 is MDHEN, CDR2 SYDVKM. The CDR3 protein is CASSTTGEGVTEAFF. The DNA of the CDR3 is TGTGCCAGCAGTACTACAGGGGAAGGGGTCACTGAAGCTTTCTTT.

The V and J genes are TRBV28 and TRBJ1-2; D uncertain. The CDR3 runs 13 residues. Deletions cut 7 bases from V and 4 bases from J, with 13 bases between. In germline, CDR1 is MDHEN, CDR2 SYDVKM. This CDR3 reads CASTPQRTYGYTF. CDR3 bases: TGTGCCAGCACTCCACAGCGGACCTATGGCTACACCTTC.

The V call is TRBV28, the J call TRBJ1-5, with a tentative D call TRBD1 (6 bases). Germline V gene sequence: CDR1 MDHEN, CDR2 SYDVKM. There are 17 residues in the CDR3. V gave up 6 bases and J gave up 4 bases, with 22 bases separating them. CDR3 loop: CASSPGDGTIRNQPQHF. The CDR3, as DNA: TGTGCCAGCAGCCCCGGGGACGGGACAATAAGGAATCAGCCCCAGCATTTT.

This chain connects TRBV10-1 to TRBJ2-5, with D tentatively TRBD1 (6 bases). The CDR3 totals 14 residues. Germline lookup yields CDR1 WNHNN and CDR2 SYGVQD (reference sequence). V was cut by 3 bases and J by 4 bases, with 12 bases left in between. The CDR3 DNA follows: TGCGCCAGCAGTGAAGGACAGACCCCAGAGACCCAGTACTTC. This encodes CASSEGQTPETQYF.

This chain uses TRBV4-1 with TRBJ2-7; 9 bases map to TRBD2. The CDR3 has 17 amino acids. The germline V gene has CDR1 MGHRA and CDR2 YSYEKL. With 4 bases clipped from V and 2 bases from J, the junction kept 12 bases outside the gene matches. CDR3 coding DNA: TGCGCCAGCAGCCGGGGGGCCCGGACTAGCGTACCCTACGAGCAGTACTTC. Translated: CASSRGARTSVPYEQYF.

The chain is built from TRBV18 and TRBJ2-4, with 8 bases matching TRBD2. Germline CDR1 reads KGHSH; CDR2 reads LQKENI. This CDR3 spans 19 amino acids. The J segment lost 1 base and the V segment lost 7 bases, leaving 18 bases of the junction unmatched. The CDR3 DNA reads as TGTGCCAGCTACCCGGCCCGGGAGGGCCCGATCGCGGCCAAAAACATTCAGTACTTC. Translation: CASYPAREGPIAAKNIQYF.

The rearrangement uses TRBV27 and TRBJ2-4; 9 bases fit TRBD1. The CDR3 consists of 17 residues. V lost 5 bases and J lost 0; bases outside the gene matches: 8. Germline CDR1 and CDR2: MNHEY and SMNVEV (reference sequence). The CDR3: CASSTDRGVIAKNIQYF. The CDR3 region has the DNA TGTGCCAGCAGTACCGACAGGGGGGTAATAGCCAAAAACATTCAGTACTTC.

J is TRBJ2-3 and V is TRBV5-1; D remains ambiguous. Trimming cost V 0 bases and J 4 bases, with 3 bases left between them. The CDR3 has 12 amino acids. Germline CDR1 is SGHRS and CDR2 is YFSETQ. CDR3 loop: CASSLASDTQYF. In DNA, the CDR3 is TGCGCCAGCAGCTTGGCTTCAGATACGCAGTATTTT. The full variable domain, in which reference TRBV5-1 and TRBJ2-3 provide the parts outside the CDR3, is KAGVTQTPRYLIKTRGQQVTLSCSPISGHRSVSWYQQTPGQGLQFLFEYFSETQRNKGNFPGRFSGRQFSNSRSEMNVSTLELGDSALYLCASSLASDTQYFGPGTRLTVL.

The chain uses TRBV6-1 and TRBJ2-1; the D is unclear. In germline, CDR1 is MNHNS, CDR2 SASEGT. The CDR3 covers 13 residues. V lost 3 bases and J lost 4, with 7 bases in between. The CDR3 DNA is TGTGCCAGCAGTGACCCAGTATACAATGAGCAGTTCTTC. Translating it yields CASSDPVYNEQFF.

The rearrangement links TRBV25-1 to TRBJ2-3; 11 nucleotides line up with TRBD2. Germline V CDR1 and CDR2: MGHDK, SYGVNS. The junction had 4 bases not matched to a gene; V was cut back by 5 bases and J by 3 bases. The CDR3 has 15 residues. CDR3 nucleotide sequence: TGTGCCAGCAGTTTGACTAGCGGGACAACAGATACGCAGTATTTT. Protein sequence: CASSLTSGTTDTQYF.

The chain couples TRBV6-5 to TRBJ1-1, with D possibly being TRBD1 (5 bases). The CDR3 has 15 residues. V was clipped by 1 base and J by 8 bases, with 17 bases between them. Germline V gene data show CDR1 as MNHEY and CDR2 as SVGAGI. The CDR3 loop is CASSYFGQGLWEAFF. The CDR3 DNA follows: TGTGCCAGCAGTTACTTCGGTCAGGGTCTCTGGGAAGCTTTCTTT.

This clone showed up just once. The V call is TRBV11-2, the J call TRBJ2-5; 10 bases agree with TRBD2. The germline CDR1 and CDR2 sequences are SGHAT and FQNNGV. This CDR3 region has 15 residues. The trim removed 6 bases at V and 5 bases at J, leaving 9 bases unmatched. The CDR3 protein is CASRSLAGVRETQYF. The CDR3 region has the DNA TGTGCCAGCAGATCTCTAGCGGGAGTCAGGGAGACCCAGTACTTC.

The chain has TRBV28 and TRBJ1-5; D is unclear. The V end lost 6 bases, the J end lost 7 bases, and 10 bases lay between the germline ends. The germline V gene has CDR1 MDHEN and CDR2 SYDVKM. The CDR3 loop spans 12 amino acids. The CDR3 sequence is CASRLVGQPQHF. Here the CDR3 DNA reads TGTGCCAGCAGACTTGTGGGCCAGCCCCAGCATTTT.

Written as DNA, the CDR3 is TGTGCCAGCAGTTTATATGGCAGCCGCGGTGGTGAAGCTTTCTTT. Amino acid sequence: CASSLYGSRGGEAFF. The genes are TRBV28 and TRBJ1-1, with unresolved D. The CDR3 has 15 amino acids. Germline-derived CDR1 and CDR2 are MDHEN and SYDVKM. V was cut by 1 base and J by 7 bases, with 16 bases left in between.

A single count supports this clone. The V gene is TRBV10-3, the J gene TRBJ2-7, with D possibly matching TRBD1 (6 bases). The V end was cut by 9 bases, the J end by 2 bases, with 17 bases between. This CDR3 has 14 amino acids. The germline V gene encodes CDR1 ENHRY and CDR2 SYGVKD. For the CDR3, the DNA is TGTGCCATATCTCAGGGGTTTTCGACCTACGAGCAGTACTTC. It translates to CAISQGFSTYEQYF.

This rearrangement joins TRBV11-3 to TRBJ1-6; 9 positions agree with TRBD1. Germline-derived CDR1 and CDR2 are SGHNT and YENEEA. J gave up 3 bases and V 5 bases, and 2 bases lay outside the gene matches. The CDR3 is 15 residues long. The CDR3 is CASSLGQGYNSPLHF. DNA of the CDR3: TGTGCCAGCAGCCTGGGACAGGGCTATAATTCACCCCTCCACTTT.

This clone has only one observation. V gene TRBV11-2 combines with J gene TRBJ1-2, with 8 bases matching TRBD1. Germline loops: CDR1 SGHAT, CDR2 FQNNGV. The length of the CDR3 is 14 residues. The ends lost 5 bases at V and 4 bases at J; junction bases unmatched: 6. The CDR3 reads CASSPRDRIYGYTF. The DNA of the CDR3 is TGTGCCAGCAGCCCCCGGGACAGGATCTATGGCTACACCTTC.

J is TRBJ1-2 and V is TRBV9; 11 nucleotides agree with TRBD1. Germline V gene sequence: CDR1 SGDLS, CDR2 YYNGEE. V shed 3 bases, J shed 2 bases, and the junction held 3 bases outside the gene matches. This CDR3 region has 15 residues. The CDR3 is CASSARTGGNYGYTF. In nucleotides, the CDR3 is TGTGCCAGCAGCGCTAGGACAGGGGGCAACTATGGCTACACCTTC.

The V call is TRBV4-3, the J call TRBJ2-3; 8 nucleotides align to TRBD2. Germline CDR1 reads LGHNA; CDR2 reads YSLEER. CDR3 length: 16 amino acids. Trimming cost V 1 base and J 2 bases; bases outside gene matches: 5. The CDR3 region is CASSQAPGGLTDTQYF. CDR3 bases: TGCGCCAGCAGCCAAGCTCCGGGAGGGCTCACAGATACGCAGTATTTT.

This chain uses TRBV18 with TRBJ2-1; tentatively, D is TRBD2 (6 bases). V was pared by 8 bases and J by 5 bases, with 13 bases between. This CDR3 is 13 amino acids long. CDR1 and CDR2 from the germline V gene are KGHSH and LQKENI. In DNA form, the CDR3 reads TGTGCCAGCACTAAACGCGGGGACAATGAGCAGTTCTTC. This codes for CASTKRGDNEQFF.

V is TRBV7-2 and J is TRBJ2-7; D uncertain. Deletions cut 1 base from V and 3 bases from J, with 7 bases between. Germline V gene data show CDR1 as SGHTA and CDR2 as FQGNSA. This CDR3 contains 13 residues. CDR3 sequence reads: CASSLGLDYEQYF. The DNA for the CDR3 is TGTGCCAGCAGCTTAGGCCTAGACTACGAGCAGTACTTC.

CDR3 in amino acids: CASGSGQGGEAFF. For the CDR3, the DNA is TGTGCCAGCGGCTCGGGACAGGGTGGTGAAGCTTTCTTT. This rearrangement joins TRBV28 to TRBJ1-1; 9 nucleotides line up with TRBD1. Germline CDR1 and CDR2: MDHEN and SYDVKM. This CDR3 is 13 amino acids long. V was pared by 8 bases and J by 7 bases, with 8 bases of the junction left unmatched.

This clone was observed a few times. The chain links TRBV28 to TRBJ2-7, with D perhaps matching TRBD2 (5 bases). Germline V gene sequence: CDR1 MDHEN, CDR2 SYDVKM. With 2 bases removed from V and 4 bases from J, the gap between germline ends came to 12 bases. There are 14 residues in the CDR3. CDR3 in DNA: TGTGCCAGCAGTTTAACTAGGTTCCATTACGAGCAGTACTTC. The encoded protein is CASSLTRFHYEQYF.